This T cell receptor (beta chain) was obtained from a study of neoadjuvant anti-PD-1 for oral cavity cancer. J lost 0 bases, V lost 3 bases, and 6 bases had no gene match. Germline V CDR1 and CDR2: LGHNA, YNFKEQ. The CDR3 spans 16 residues. General study results and limits: With three patients per group, TCR findings need larger cohorts.

Concerning this clone: Its target is not known.

Time point of the sample: after neoadjuvant nivolumab, at surgical resection. Patients had newly diagnosed, untreated stage II-IVA oral cavity squamous cell carcinoma. The protocol was immunoSEQ multiplex PCR, while the TCRdb copy is restricted to in-frame clones and leaves out a portion. Among approximately 13,000 clones listed, around 79% were seen once. The chain couples TRBV4-2 to TRBJ1-2, with 8 bases identical to TRBD1. This receptor was taken from a person between 35 and 79 years old with oral cavity squamous cell carcinoma. This material consisted of PBMCs, taken after nivolumab (anti-PD-1) treatment. The CDR3 protein is CASSQGGTGSNYGYTF. The CDR3 DNA reads TGTGCCAGCAGCCAGGGGGGGACAGGTTCTAACTATGGCTACACCTTC.